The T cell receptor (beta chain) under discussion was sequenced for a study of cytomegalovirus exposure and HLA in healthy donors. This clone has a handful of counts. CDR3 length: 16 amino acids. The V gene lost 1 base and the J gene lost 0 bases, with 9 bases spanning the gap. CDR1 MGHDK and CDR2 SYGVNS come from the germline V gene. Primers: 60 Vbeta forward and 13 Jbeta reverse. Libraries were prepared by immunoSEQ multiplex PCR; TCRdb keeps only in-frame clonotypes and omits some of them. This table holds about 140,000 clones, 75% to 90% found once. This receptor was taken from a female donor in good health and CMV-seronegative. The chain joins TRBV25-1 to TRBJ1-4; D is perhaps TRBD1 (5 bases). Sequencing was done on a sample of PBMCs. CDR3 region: CASSELGAATNEKLFF. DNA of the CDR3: TGTGCCAGCAGTGAATTAGGGGCAGCAACTAATGAAAAACTGTTTTTT.